This T cell receptor (beta chain) was identified during a study of T cells after posttransplantation cyclophosphamide. Note on this clone: The antigen remains unidentified.

Study findings and constraints: Recipient CMV seropositivity and CMV reactivation strongly tracked TRB clonality. Donor-recipient repertoire similarity was low at 1-2 months, rising over year one.

Some clones are missing from TCRdb's copy, which holds only in-frame ones; the method was immunoSEQ multiplex PCR. The sample yields about 52,000 clones, around 94% seen once. V lost 5 bases to trimming and J lost 2 bases; unmatched junction nucleotides: 4. Germline CDR1 and CDR2: MRHNA and SNTAGT. The CDR3 totals 14 residues. Peripheral blood was collected from the related graft donor on the marrow donation day. The chain uses TRBV6-4 and TRBJ1-1, with TRBD1 identical over 8 bases. The sequence was obtained from a woman aged 25 to 39 in good health and a related stem cell transplant donor. Sequencing was done on a sample of PBMCs. CDR3 region: CASSPGQANTEAFF. CDR3 DNA sequence: TGTGCCAGCAGTCCGGGACAGGCAAACACTGAAGCTTTCTTT.